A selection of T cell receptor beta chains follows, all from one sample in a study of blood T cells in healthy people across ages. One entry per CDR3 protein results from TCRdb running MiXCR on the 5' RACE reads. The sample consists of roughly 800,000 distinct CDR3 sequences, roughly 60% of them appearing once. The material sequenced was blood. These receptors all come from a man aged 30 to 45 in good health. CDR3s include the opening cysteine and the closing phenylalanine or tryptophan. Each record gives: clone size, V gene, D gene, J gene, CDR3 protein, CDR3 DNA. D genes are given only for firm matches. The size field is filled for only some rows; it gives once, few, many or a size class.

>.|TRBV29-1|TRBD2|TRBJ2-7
CSVGGLAGSDEQYF
TGCAGCGTTGGGGGACTAGCGGGAAGCGACGAGCAGTACTTC
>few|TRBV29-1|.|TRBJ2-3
CSVASSGGTDTQYF
TGCAGCGTTGCTTCCTCGGGAGGCACAGATACGCAGTATTTT
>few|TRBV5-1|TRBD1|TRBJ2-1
CASSVTGTGRNEQFF
TGCGCCAGCAGCGTGACCGGGACAGGGAGAAATGAGCAGTTCTTC
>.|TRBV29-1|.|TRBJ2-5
CSVAGPGQETQYF
TGCAGCGTTGCGGGGCCGGGCCAAGAGACCCAGTACTTC
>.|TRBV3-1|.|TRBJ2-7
CASSPSGAVDEQYF
TGTGCCAGCAGCCCATCGGGGGCTGTGGATGAGCAGTACTTC
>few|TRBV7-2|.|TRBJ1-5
CASSLAEGRQPQHF
TGTGCCAGCAGCTTAGCGGAGGGCAGGCAGCCCCAGCATTTT
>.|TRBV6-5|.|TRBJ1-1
CASSNYRESEAFF
TGTGCCAGCAGTAATTACAGGGAATCTGAAGCTTTCTTT
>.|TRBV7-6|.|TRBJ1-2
CASSQLTMGGYTF
TGTGCCAGCAGCCAATTGACCATGGGTGGCTACACCTTC
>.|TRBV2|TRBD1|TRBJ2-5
CASSLLSGDSWETQYF
TGTGCCAGCAGTTTACTTTCCGGGGACAGTTGGGAGACCCAGTACTTC
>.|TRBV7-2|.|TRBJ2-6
CASSLRHSGANVLTF
TGTGCCAGCAGCTTAAGGCACTCTGGGGCCAACGTCCTGACTTTC
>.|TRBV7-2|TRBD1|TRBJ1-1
CATAGQGWTEAFF
TGTGCCACCGCAGGACAGGGTTGGACTGAAGCTTTCTTT
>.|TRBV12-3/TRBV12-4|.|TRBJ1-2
CASSTGSSLYGYTF
TGTGCCAGCAGTACAGGATCCTCCCTCTATGGCTACACCTTC
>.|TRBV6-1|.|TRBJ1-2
CASSEMYRRYGYTF
TGTGCCAGCAGTGAAATGTACCGCCGCTATGGCTACACCTTC
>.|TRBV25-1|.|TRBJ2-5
CASSAPSLDEQYF
TGTGCCAGCAGTGCACCCAGCCTCGATGAGCAGTACTTC
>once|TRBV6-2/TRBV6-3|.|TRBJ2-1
CASSWRGRYNEQFF
TGTGCCAGCAGTTGGAGGGGCAGGTACAATGAGCAGTTCTTC
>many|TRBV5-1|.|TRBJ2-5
CASSQNTGPQETQYF
TGCGCCAGCAGCCAGAACACGGGTCCTCAAGAGACCCAGTACTTC
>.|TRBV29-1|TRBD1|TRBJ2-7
CSVEDVTGTVYEQYF
TGCAGCGTTGAAGATGTAACCGGGACAGTATACGAGCAGTACTTC
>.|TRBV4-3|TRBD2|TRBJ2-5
CASSQEGPTSGLVWNEQYF
TGCGCCAGCAGCCAAGAGGGACCGACTAGCGGCCTTGTATGGAATGAGCAGTACTTC